A single sample gave rise to the 29 T cell receptor beta chains below, sequenced in a study of shared clonotypes between healthy human individuals. Terminally differentiated effector memory CD45RA+ cells were left out of the naive CD8 fraction, which was CD45RO-negative and positively selected for CCR7. The repertoire was sequenced with immunoSEQ multiplex PCR; TCRdb's copy has only in-frame clones and lacks some. The repertoire holds more than 2 million clones, over 85% seen once, with more than 1.5% in the top ten. Sequencing was done on a sample of naive CD8+ T cells from PBMCs. Receptor source: a man aged 18 to 29 in good health. Some clones in this sample may be carry-over from other donors' samples.

The V and J genes are TRBV11-2 and TRBJ2-7; D may be TRBD2 (5 bases). The V gene's germline CDR1 is SGHAT and CDR2 FQNNGV. The V gene lost 1 base and the J gene lost 3 bases, with 13 bases spanning the gap. The CDR3 loop spans 15 amino acids. The CDR3 sequence is CASSLGARTLYEQYF. The CDR3 DNA reads as TGTGCCAGCAGCTTAGGGGCTCGGACTCTCTACGAGCAGTACTTC.

V is TRBV28 and J is TRBJ2-1; no clear D gene. Germline lookup yields CDR1 MDHEN and CDR2 SYDVKM. The CDR3 has 16 amino acids. V gave up 4 bases and J gave up 0 bases, with 13 bases separating them. This CDR3 reads CASSWSELSSYNEQFF. The CDR3 bases are TGTGCCAGCAGTTGGAGTGAGCTTAGCTCCTACAATGAGCAGTTCTTC.

The V call is TRBV4-3, the J call TRBJ2-4, with D perhaps TRBD2 (5 bases). The germline gives CDR1 LGHNA, CDR2 YSLEER. The CDR3 covers 16 residues. Trimming stripped 4 bases from V and 0 bases from J, with 13 bases between. The CDR3 reads CASSPLFGGAKNIQYF. The CDR3 DNA reads TGCGCCAGCAGCCCCCTATTTGGAGGAGCCAAAAACATTCAGTACTTC.

In nucleotides, the CDR3 is TGCGCCAGCAGCCAAGTGGCTAGCGGGATTCCCCGCAATGAGCAGTTCTTC. Translation gives CASSQVASGIPRNEQFF. The chain recombines TRBV4-1 with TRBJ2-1, with 9 nucleotides matching TRBD2. From germline, CDR1 is MGHRA and CDR2 YSYEKL. CDR3 length: 17 amino acids. With V trimmed by 1 base and J by 6 bases, 10 bases remained unmatched.

The chain links TRBV28 to TRBJ1-4, with 8 bases fitting TRBD1. Unmatched junction bases numbered 2, after V lost 3 bases and J lost 5 bases. The germline V gene encodes CDR1 MDHEN and CDR2 SYDVKM. The length of the CDR3 is 14 residues. The CDR3 bases are TGTGCCAGCAGTTTTCAGGGGGCGAATGAAAAACTGTTTTTT. Its protein product is CASSFQGANEKLFF. The variable domain in full, completed from reference TRBV28 and TRBJ1-4, reads DVKVTQSSRYLVKRTGEKVFLECVQDMDHENMFWYRQDPGLGLRLIYFSYDVKMKEKGDIPEGYSVSREKKERFSLILESASTNQTSMYLCASSFQGANEKLFFGSGTQLSVL.

The chain links TRBV19 to TRBJ2-5; D gene uncertain. Trimming removed 3 bases from V and 1 base from J, with 6 bases in between. The CDR3 contains 13 residues. In germline, CDR1 is LNHDA, CDR2 SQIVND (reference sequence). Here the CDR3 reads CASSIELQETQYF. CDR3 DNA sequence: TGTGCCAGTAGTATCGAGCTCCAAGAGACCCAGTACTTC.

The rearrangement uses TRBV7-9 and TRBJ2-3; the D is unclear. The germline V and J ends were trimmed by 1 base and 2 bases, with 4 bases remaining between them. Looked up from germline, CDR1 is SEHNR and CDR2 is FQNEAQ (reference sequence). This CDR3 has 13 amino acids. DNA of the CDR3: TGTGCCAGCAGCTTAGGCTTCACAGATACGCAGTATTTT. Its protein product is CASSLGFTDTQYF.

This rearrangement joins TRBV29-1 to TRBJ2-2; possible D gene TRBD2, 6 bases. V dropped 3 bases and J dropped 2 bases, with 13 bases sitting between them. The germline V gene encodes CDR1 SQVTM and CDR2 ANQGSEA. The CDR3 totals 15 residues. Here the CDR3 reads CSVEEGQGNTGELFF. The CDR3 DNA is TGCAGCGTTGAGGAGGGGCAGGGAAACACCGGGGAGCTGTTTTTT.

This chain joins TRBV27 and TRBJ2-3; 11 positions agree with TRBD2. The germline V gene encodes CDR1 MNHEY and CDR2 SMNVEV (reference sequence). Losses at the gene ends were 5 bases for V and 2 bases for J; bases not matched to a gene: 12. This CDR3 is 18 amino acids long. The CDR3 DNA sequence: TGTGCCAGCAGTCACACCCCTGTGACTAGCGGGATCACAGATACGCAGTATTTT. Residues: CASSHTPVTSGITDTQYF.

This clone was recorded once. The V call is TRBV6-5, the J call TRBJ1-4; D call uncertain. Trimming shortened V by 0 bases and J by 7 bases, and 12 bases separated the two germline ends. The CDR3 runs to 15 residues. Germline CDR1 is MNHEY and CDR2 is SVGAGI. CDR3 protein: CASSYSGPGSEKLFF. The CDR3 DNA reads as TGTGCCAGCAGTTACTCCGGACCAGGAAGTGAAAAACTGTTTTTT.

In this sample, this clone turned up once. V usage is TRBV10-3 and J usage is TRBJ2-1; perhaps TRBD1 as D (6 bases). CDR1 is ENHRY and CDR2 is SYGVKD in the germline V gene. The CDR3 contains 18 residues. The V gene lost 6 bases and the J gene lost 8 bases, with 29 bases spanning the gap. The CDR3 nucleotides read TGTGCCATCAGGACCGTAGCCCGGGACAATAGAGACCCCGATGAGCAGTTCTTC. Its translation is CAIRTVARDNRDPDEQFF.

Comment on this clone: The sample has other DNA sequences that encode this CDR3 too. CDR3 in DNA: TGTGCCAGCAGTGTAGGACAGGGGTTCTACGAGCAGTACTTC. Translation gives CASSVGQGFYEQYF. The rearrangement uses TRBV2 and TRBJ2-7; 9 positions agree with TRBD1. Germline V gene data show CDR1 as SNHLY and CDR2 as FYNNEI. The CDR3 extends over 14 amino acids. V trimming: 4 bases; J trimming: 3 bases; junction bases outside the gene matches: 4.

CDR3: CAGNSGSDEQFF. The CDR3, as DNA: TGTGCCGGCAACTCAGGGTCGGATGAGCAGTTCTTC. The chain couples TRBV28 to TRBJ2-1; possibly TRBD1 for D (5 bases). This CDR3 region has 12 residues. Germline V gives CDR1 MDHEN, CDR2 SYDVKM. V was cut by 11 bases and J by 8 bases, with 16 bases left in between.

V is TRBV7-8 and J is TRBJ2-7; 7 bases map to TRBD1. The CDR3 is 18 residues long. The ends lost 1 base at V and 7 bases at J; junction bases unmatched: 19. Germline V gene lookup returns CDR1 SGHVS and CDR2 FQNEAQ. CDR3 amino acids: CASSLGVLGGMPPWEQYF. The CDR3 DNA follows: TGTGCCAGCAGCTTAGGAGTACTAGGGGGCATGCCCCCGTGGGAGCAGTACTTC.

This chain uses TRBV7-6 with TRBJ1-1; weak D call: TRBD1 (5 bases). The germline V gene encodes CDR1 SGHVS and CDR2 FNYEAQ. V lost 4 bases and J lost 3, with 15 bases in between. The CDR3 sequence is 15 residues long. As DNA, the CDR3 is TGTGCCAGCAGCTACAGGCGGGCAGCGGACACTGAAGCTTTCTTT. This gives the protein CASSYRRAADTEAFF.

V is TRBV28 and J is TRBJ2-1; D assignment may be TRBD1 or TRBD2 (5 bases each). Trimming took off 6 bases at V and 7 bases at J, with 25 bases between the two ends. Germline CDR1 MDHEN, CDR2 SYDVKM. The CDR3 runs to 17 residues. The CDR3 bases are TGTGCCAGCAGCCTCAACTTGGGACCGGACGCGATAAATGAGCAGTTCTTC. It encodes CASSLNLGPDAINEQFF. Filled out from reference TRBV28 and TRBJ2-1, the complete variable domain reads DVKVTQSSRYLVKRTGEKVFLECVQDMDHENMFWYRQDPGLGLRLIYFSYDVKMKEKGDIPEGYSVSREKKERFSLILESASTNQTSMYLCASSLNLGPDAINEQFFGPGTRLTVL.

This sequence joins TRBV19 and TRBJ2-3; D is uncertain. The V gene lost 4 bases and the J gene lost 7 bases, with 9 bases spanning the gap. The CDR3 covers 12 residues. CDR1 is LNHDA, CDR2 SQIVND, per germline (reference sequence). This CDR3 reads CASSSDRNTQYF. CDR3 in DNA: TGTGCCAGTAGTAGTGACCGGAATACGCAGTATTTT.

The chain joins TRBV4-1 to TRBJ2-1, with D tentatively TRBD2 (6 bases). Trimming took 5 bases from V and 1 from J, leaving 15 bases between them. This CDR3 has 16 residues. Germline lookup yields CDR1 MGHRA and CDR2 YSYEKL. The CDR3 coding sequence is TGCGCCAGCAGCATGACTAGTATCGTGTCCTACAATGAGCAGTTCTTC. Its translation is CASSMTSIVSYNEQFF.

Regarding this clone: The sample contains more than one DNA sequence encoding this CDR3. V gene TRBV7-9 combines with J gene TRBJ2-1; TRBD2 agrees at 11 bases. CDR1 is SEHNR and CDR2 is FQNEAQ in the germline V gene (reference sequence). The CDR3 contains 14 residues. V was clipped by 1 base and J by 7 bases; unmatched bases: 0. This CDR3 is CASSLGLAGNEQFF. The CDR3 DNA follows: TGTGCCAGCAGCTTAGGACTAGCGGGAAATGAGCAGTTCTTC.

The chain has TRBV6-9 and TRBJ1-2; D unresolved. Germline V gives CDR1 MNHGY, CDR2 SVAAGI. The CDR3 totals 11 residues. The V end lost 8 bases, the J end lost 7 bases, and 11 bases lay between the germline ends. CDR3 sequence: CASPSLAGYTF. The DNA for the CDR3 is TGTGCCAGCCCCTCCTTAGCTGGCTACACCTTC.

V gene TRBV7-9 combines with J gene TRBJ2-7, with 8 bases matching TRBD1. Losses at the gene ends were 5 bases for V and 0 bases for J; bases not matched to a gene: 6. Germline V CDR1 and CDR2: SEHNR, FQNEAQ (reference sequence). This CDR3 region has 15 residues. In DNA, the CDR3 is TGTGCCAGCAGCCGCGCTGGACAGGGCTCCTACGAGCAGTACTTC. It yields the protein CASSRAGQGSYEQYF.

This clone was seen a single time. The V call is TRBV13, the J call TRBJ2-3; 10 bases match TRBD1. The CDR3 is 17 residues long. The V gene's germline CDR1 is PRHDT and CDR2 FYEKMQ (reference sequence). J gave up 6 bases and V 5 bases, and 14 bases lay outside the gene matches. DNA of the CDR3: TGTGCCAGCAGCGCGACAGGGGGCGGTGGAGATCGGGATACGCAGTATTTT. This gives the protein CASSATGGGGDRDTQYF.

The rearrangement joins TRBV6-5 to TRBJ2-7, with a weak D call TRBD1 (5 bases). Trimming removed 4 bases from V and 4 bases from J, with 14 bases in between. The CDR3 is 14 amino acids. Germline values: CDR1 MNHEY, CDR2 SVGAGI. The CDR3 loop reads CASSSRVISYEQYF. The CDR3, as DNA: TGTGCCAGCAGTTCCAGGGTCATTTCTTACGAGCAGTACTTC.

V is TRBV4-2 and J is TRBJ2-5; the match to TRBD2 covers 8 bases. CDR3 size: 16 residues. The J segment lost 4 bases and the V segment lost 1 base, leaving 8 bases of the junction unmatched. The germline V gene has CDR1 LGHNA and CDR2 YNFKEQ. The CDR3 region is CASSQGVGGGRETQYF. The CDR3 nucleotides read TGTGCCAGCAGCCAAGGTGTGGGCGGGGGGCGAGAGACCCAGTACTTC.

This clone was picked up one time. The V and J genes are TRBV14 and TRBJ2-3, with a weak D call TRBD2 (5 bases). The V gene lost 4 bases and the J gene lost 4 bases, with 6 bases spanning the gap. The CDR3 is 12 residues long. CDR1 and CDR2 from the germline V gene are SGHDN and FVKESK. Written as DNA, the CDR3 is TGTGCCAGCAGCCGAGGGTCAGATACGCAGTATTTT. Its translation: CASSRGSDTQYF.

This chain connects TRBV2 to TRBJ2-5; a possible D gene is TRBD1 (5 bases). This CDR3 spans 17 amino acids. The V end was cut by 6 bases, the J end by 4 bases, with 24 bases between. The V gene's germline CDR1 is SNHLY and CDR2 FYNNEI. The CDR3 is CASRDFKGNTEGETQYF. The CDR3 coding sequence is TGTGCCAGCAGAGACTTTAAGGGGAACACCGAAGGAGAGACCCAGTACTTC.

This clone appeared once. V gene TRBV7-6 combines with J gene TRBJ2-5, with 12 bases identical to TRBD2. V trimming: 1 base; J trimming: 5 bases; junction bases outside the gene matches: 8. CDR1 and CDR2 from the germline V gene are SGHVS and FNYEAQ. The CDR3 spans 17 residues. This chain's CDR3 is CASSLGALAGGGETQYF. The DNA of the CDR3 is TGTGCCAGCAGCTTAGGGGCACTAGCGGGAGGCGGGGAGACCCAGTACTTC.

V and J are TRBV5-1 and TRBJ2-2, with 7 bases lining up with TRBD2. The V gene end was trimmed by 6 bases and the J gene end by 1 base; junction bases not matched to a gene: 3. Germline V lookup: CDR1 SGHRS, CDR2 YFSETQ. The CDR3 is 14 residues long. The CDR3 here is CASTAGRNTGELFF. The DNA for the CDR3 is TGCGCCAGCACAGCGGGAAGGAACACCGGGGAGCTGTTTTTT. Based on the CDR3 plus reference TRBV5-1 and TRBJ2-2, the full variable domain is KAGVTQTPRYLIKTRGQQVTLSCSPISGHRSVSWYQQTPGQGLQFLFEYFSETQRNKGNFPGRFSGRQFSNSRSEMNVSTLELGDSALYLCASTAGRNTGELFFGEGSRLTVL.

This clone was picked up one time. The V and J genes are TRBV2 and TRBJ2-1; 12 bases line up with TRBD2. This CDR3 comprises 15 residues. The trim removed 5 bases at V and 7 bases at J, leaving 6 bases unmatched. Germline CDR1 and CDR2: SNHLY and FYNNEI. CDR3 sequence reads: CASSWTSGNWNEQFF. CDR3 in DNA: TGTGCCAGCAGTTGGACTAGCGGGAATTGGAATGAGCAGTTCTTC.